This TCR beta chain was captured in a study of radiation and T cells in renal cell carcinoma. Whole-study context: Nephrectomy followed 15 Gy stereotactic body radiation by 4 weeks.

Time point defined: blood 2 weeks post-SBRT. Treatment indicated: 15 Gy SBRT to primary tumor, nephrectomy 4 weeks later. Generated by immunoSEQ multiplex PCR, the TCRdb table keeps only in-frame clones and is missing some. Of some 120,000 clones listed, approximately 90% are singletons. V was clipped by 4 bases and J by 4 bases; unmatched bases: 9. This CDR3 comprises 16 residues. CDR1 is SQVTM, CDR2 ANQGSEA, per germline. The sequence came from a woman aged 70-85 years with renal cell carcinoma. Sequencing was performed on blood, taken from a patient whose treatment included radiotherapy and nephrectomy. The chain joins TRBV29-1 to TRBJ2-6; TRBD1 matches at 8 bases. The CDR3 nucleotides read TGCAGCGTTGCTGCAGGGGGCGGGTCCGGGGCCAACGTCCTGACTTTC. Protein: CSVAAGGGSGANVLTF.